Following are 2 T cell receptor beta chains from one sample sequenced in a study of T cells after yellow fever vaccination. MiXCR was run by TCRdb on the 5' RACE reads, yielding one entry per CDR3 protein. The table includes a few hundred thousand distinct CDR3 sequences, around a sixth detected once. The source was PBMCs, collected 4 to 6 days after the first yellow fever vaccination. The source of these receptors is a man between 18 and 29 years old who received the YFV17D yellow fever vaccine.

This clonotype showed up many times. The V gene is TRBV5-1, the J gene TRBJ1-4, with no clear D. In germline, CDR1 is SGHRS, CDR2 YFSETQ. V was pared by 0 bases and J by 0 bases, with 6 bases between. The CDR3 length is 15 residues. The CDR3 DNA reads TGCGCCAGCAGCTTGGCCTCCGCAACTAATGAAAAACTGTTTTTT. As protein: CASSLASATNEKLFF.

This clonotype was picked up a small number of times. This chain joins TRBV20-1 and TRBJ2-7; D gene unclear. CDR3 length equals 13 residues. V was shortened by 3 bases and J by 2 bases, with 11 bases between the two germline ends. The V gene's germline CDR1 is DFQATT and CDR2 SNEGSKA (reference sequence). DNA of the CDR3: TGCAGTGCTAGGGGTCTCGGTACCTACGAGCAGTACTTC. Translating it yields CSARGLGTYEQYF.